This T cell receptor beta chain was sequenced during a study of blood T cell repertoires in COVID-19. Overall study context: Donors in the United States, Italy and Spain gave samples during acute or convalescent COVID-19. The analysed material was cDNA or gDNA that came from T cells, B-cell-depleted T cells, or PBMCs.

In the original analysis: Amplified reference gene primers provided the basis for estimating nucleated cell counts. The protocol was immunoSEQ multiplex PCR, while the TCRdb copy is restricted to in-frame clones and leaves out a portion. V, J and clone size are those of that table, while D and trimming were read from the DNA. The table has approximately 260,000 clones, approximately 84% seen once. Ages ranged from about 18 to 89 years, with residence in some 25 US areas. Trimming removed 3 bases from V and 1 base from J; junction bases left unmatched: 5. Germline CDR1 reads KGHSH; CDR2 reads LQKENI. This CDR3 is built from 15 residues.

Material: PBMCs or T cells enriched from blood (not recorded which). The sequence derives from a woman between 40 and 55 years old with acute COVID-19. The chain recombines TRBV18 with TRBJ1-1, with 7 bases lining up with TRBD1. The CDR3 DNA follows: TGTGCCAGCTCACCGGGACAGATCGCGAACACTGAAGCTTTCTTT. Translation gives CASSPGQIANTEAFF.